A single T cell receptor (beta chain) is shown here with its context. Its cognate antigen is unknown. The entry originates in a study of identifying expanded T cells in peripheral blood. Collection occurred without any documented infections or immune events in donors. V lost 6 bases and J lost 1, with 10 bases in between. The CDR3 is 13 amino acids. CDR1 and CDR2 from the germline V gene are MNHNY and SVGAGI (reference sequence). Study observations and caveats: Across healthy donors, higher total template counts meant significantly greater approximately two-week count variance. Approximately 1.1 clones differed between technical replicates, versus around 15 and 18 over time.

Data came from immunoSEQ multiplex PCR; TCRdb stores just in-frame clones and leaves some out. The top ten hold around 19% of the sample, which has 65,000 to 95,000 clones, 80% to 85% seen once. V and J are TRBV6-6 and TRBJ2-7, with D maybe TRBD1 (6 bases). The sequenced sample was blood. The sequence derives from a person aged 18 to 75 in good health. This CDR3 is CASSRDISYEQYF. The CDR3 DNA follows: TGTGCCAGCAGCCGGGACATTTCCTACGAGCAGTACTTC.